A selection of T cell receptor beta chains follows, all from one sample in a study of OX40 agonist ivuxolimab in advanced cancers. Here immunoSEQ multiplex PCR was the method, and the copy in TCRdb shows in-frame clones only, minus some. There are under 100,000 clones in the sample; about 90% occur only once, and 0.15% to 0.2% lies in the top ten. The sequenced sample was CD4+ or CD8+ T cells sorted from blood, obtained in a trial of the OX40 agonist ivuxolimab. The receptors were sampled from an adult with an advanced solid tumor such as melanoma, head and neck, liver or kidney cancer. Each CDR3 is given with its conserved first and last residue. A D gene is named only where the DNA matches it firmly. A row's size may be missing; if present it is once, few, many or a size class.

d_call,v_call,clone_size,j_call,cdr3_aa,cdr3_nt
.,TRBV6-6,.,TRBJ2-1,CASTLANNEQFF,TGTGCCAGCACTCTAGCGAACAATGAGCAGTTCTTC
.,TRBV9,.,TRBJ1-1,CASNPMGSTEAFF,TGTGCCAGCAACCCTATGGGGAGCACTGAAGCTTTCTTT
.,TRBV4-2,.,TRBJ1-2,CASSQDKSDRFYGYTF,TGTGCCAGCAGCCAAGATAAGTCCGACAGATTCTATGGCTACACCTTC
.,TRBV5-1,.,TRBJ2-3,CASSLTPGRTSGDTQYF,TGCGCCAGCAGCTTAACCCCGGGACGGACGTCGGGAGATACGCAGTATTTT
TRBD2,TRBV7-6,.,TRBJ2-1,CASSNRGGSSSYNEQFF,TGTGCCAGCAGCAACCGGGGGGGGTCGAGCTCCTACAATGAGCAGTTCTTC
.,TRBV27,.,TRBJ2-7,CASRRRQGRVGEQYF,TGTGCCAGCAGGCGACGACAGGGGAGGGTTGGCGAGCAGTACTTC
.,TRBV6-1,.,TRBJ2-7,CASSESPPSYEQYF,TGTGCCAGCAGTGAATCCCCCCCCTCCTACGAGCAGTACTTC
TRBD1,TRBV18,.,TRBJ2-3,CASRQGWVASDTQYF,TGTGCCAGCCGACAGGGGTGGGTTGCCTCAGATACGCAGTATTTT
.,TRBV11-2,.,TRBJ2-3,CASSDRTPRTDTQYF,TGTGCCAGCAGCGATCGGACCCCTCGCACAGATACGCAGTATTTT
.,TRBV7-2,.,TRBJ1-2,CASSLTLVSYGYTF,TGTGCCAGCAGCTTAACCTTAGTTTCCTATGGCTACACCTTC
TRBD1,TRBV6-6,once,TRBJ2-5,CASSRTGLKTQYF,TGTGCCAGCAGCCGGACAGGGCTGAAGACCCAGTACTTC
TRBD2,TRBV28,.,TRBJ2-2,CASSQSSGRGNTGELFF,TGTGCCAGCAGTCAATCTAGCGGGAGAGGGAACACCGGGGAGCTGTTTTTT
.,TRBV18,.,TRBJ2-1,CASSPQGSSYNEQFF,TGTGCCAGCTCACCACAAGGGTCCTCCTACAATGAGCAGTTCTTC
TRBD1,TRBV6-5,once,TRBJ1-1,CASSADRGTEAFF,TGTGCCAGCAGTGCCGACAGGGGGACTGAAGCTTTCTTT
.,TRBV7-7,.,TRBJ2-1,CASSKQAFSVNEQFF,TGTGCCAGCAGCAAGCAAGCTTTTTCCGTCAATGAGCAGTTCTTC
.,TRBV11-2,.,TRBJ2-7,CASSPGTYEQYF,TGTGCCAGCAGCCCTGGGACCTACGAGCAGTACTTC
.,TRBV6-4,.,TRBJ2-3,CASSPTGADTQYF,TGTGCCAGCTCTCCGACTGGGGCAGATACGCAGTATTTT
TRBD2,TRBV7-3,once,TRBJ2-3,CASSLLPSGAGRTDTQYF,TGTGCCAGCAGCTTACTTCCTAGCGGGGCGGGCCGCACAGATACGCAGTATTTT
TRBD2,TRBV2,.,TRBJ2-3,CASRGLAWDFTDTQYF,TGTGCCAGCAGGGGACTAGCTTGGGACTTCACAGATACGCAGTATTTT
TRBD2,TRBV19,.,TRBJ2-7,CASSGQLAGGTYEQYF,TGTGCCAGTAGTGGACAACTAGCGGGAGGAACCTACGAGCAGTACTTC
TRBD2,TRBV19,.,TRBJ2-1,CASMDPGLKRGSGQFF,TGTGCCAGTATGGATCCGGGACTAAAGAGGGGAAGCGGGCAGTTCTTC
.,TRBV5-1,.,TRBJ1-6,CASSLVAAGLVISPLHF,TGCGCCAGCAGCTTGGTGGCTGCCGGCTTAGTAATTTCACCCCTCCACTTT
TRBD1,TRBV11-2,.,TRBJ2-3,CASSFIRGQGDTQYF,TGTGCCAGCAGCTTTATACGAGGACAGGGTGATACGCAGTATTTT
.,TRBV19,.,TRBJ2-1,CASTARGPRNEQFF,TGTGCCAGTACTGCGCGGGGGCCCCGGAATGAGCAGTTCTTC
TRBD1,TRBV27,.,TRBJ1-2,CASRKGFQGDGYTF,TGTGCCAGCAGGAAGGGGTTTCAGGGGGATGGCTACACCTTC
TRBD1,TRBV30,.,TRBJ2-7,CAWSLTGGYEQYF,TGTGCCTGGAGTTTGACAGGGGGATACGAGCAGTACTTC
TRBD1,TRBV27,.,TRBJ2-7,CASNPGQGFTPYEQYF,TGTGCCAGCAATCCCGGACAGGGCTTCACCCCCTACGAGCAGTACTTC
TRBD1,TRBV27,.,TRBJ1-4,CASSSDRGEKLFF,TGTGCCAGCAGTTCGGACAGGGGTGAAAAACTGTTTTTT
.,TRBV7-5,.,TRBJ2-3,CVRSSQRTSGRSTDTQYF,TGTGTCAGAAGCTCCCAGAGGACTAGCGGGAGGAGCACAGATACGCAGTATTTT
TRBD1,TRBV2,.,TRBJ2-3,CASSRDRVDTQYF,TGTGCCAGCAGCCGGGACAGGGTAGATACGCAGTATTTT